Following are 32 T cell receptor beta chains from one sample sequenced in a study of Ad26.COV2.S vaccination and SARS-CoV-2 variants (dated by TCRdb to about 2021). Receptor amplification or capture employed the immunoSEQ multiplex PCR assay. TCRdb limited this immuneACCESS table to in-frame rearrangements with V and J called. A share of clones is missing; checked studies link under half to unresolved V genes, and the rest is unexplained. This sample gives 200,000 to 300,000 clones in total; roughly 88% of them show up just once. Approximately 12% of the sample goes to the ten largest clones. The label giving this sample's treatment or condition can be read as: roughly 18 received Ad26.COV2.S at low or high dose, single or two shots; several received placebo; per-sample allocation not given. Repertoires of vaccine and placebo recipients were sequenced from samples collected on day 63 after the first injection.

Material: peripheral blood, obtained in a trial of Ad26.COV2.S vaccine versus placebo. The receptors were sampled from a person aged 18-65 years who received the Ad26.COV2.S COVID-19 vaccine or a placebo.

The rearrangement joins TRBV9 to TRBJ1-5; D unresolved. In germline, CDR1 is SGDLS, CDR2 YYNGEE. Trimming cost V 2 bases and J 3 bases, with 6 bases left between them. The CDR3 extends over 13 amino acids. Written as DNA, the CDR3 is TGTGCCAGCAGCGTCGGTCCCAATCAGCCCCAGCATTTT. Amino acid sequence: CASSVGPNQPQHF. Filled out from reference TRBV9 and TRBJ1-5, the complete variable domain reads DSGVTQTPKHLITATGQRVTLRCSPRSGDLSVYWYQQSLDQGLQFLIQYYNGEERAKGNILERFSAQQFPDLHSELNLSSLELGDSALYFCASSVGPNQPQHFGDGTRLSIL.

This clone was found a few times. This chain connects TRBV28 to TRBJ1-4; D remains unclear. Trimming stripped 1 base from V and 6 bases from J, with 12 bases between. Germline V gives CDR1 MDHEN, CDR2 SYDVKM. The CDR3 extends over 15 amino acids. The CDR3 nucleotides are TGTGCCAGCAGTTTATTCGCCTCGCGGGATGAAAAACTGTTTTTT. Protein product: CASSLFASRDEKLFF.

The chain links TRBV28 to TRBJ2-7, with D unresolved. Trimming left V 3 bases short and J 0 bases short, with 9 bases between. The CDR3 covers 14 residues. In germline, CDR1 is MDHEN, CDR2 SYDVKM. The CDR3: CASSLTSFSYEQYF. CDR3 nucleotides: TGTGCCAGCAGTTTGACTTCTTTCTCCTACGAGCAGTACTTC. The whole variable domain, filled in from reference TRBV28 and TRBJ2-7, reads DVKVTQSSRYLVKRTGEKVFLECVQDMDHENMFWYRQDPGLGLRLIYFSYDVKMKEKGDIPEGYSVSREKKERFSLILESASTNQTSMYLCASSLTSFSYEQYFGPGTRLTVT.

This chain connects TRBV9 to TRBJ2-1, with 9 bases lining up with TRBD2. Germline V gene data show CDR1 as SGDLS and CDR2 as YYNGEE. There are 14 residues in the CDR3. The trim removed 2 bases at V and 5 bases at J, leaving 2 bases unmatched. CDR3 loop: CASSVTSGDNEQFF. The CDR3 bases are TGTGCCAGCAGCGTGACTAGCGGTGACAATGAGCAGTTCTTC.

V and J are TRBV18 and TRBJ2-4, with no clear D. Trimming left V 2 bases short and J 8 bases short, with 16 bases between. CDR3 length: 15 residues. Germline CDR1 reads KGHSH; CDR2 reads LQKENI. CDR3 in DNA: TGTGCCAGCTCACCATTTCGGTTCGCCAAGGACATTCAGTACTTC. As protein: CASSPFRFAKDIQYF. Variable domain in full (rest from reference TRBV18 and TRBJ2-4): NAGVMQNPRHLVRRRGQEARLRCSPMKGHSHVYWYRQLPEEGLKFMVYLQKENIIDESGMPKERFSAEFPKEGPSILRIQQVVRGDSAAYFCASSPFRFAKDIQYFGAGTRLSVL.

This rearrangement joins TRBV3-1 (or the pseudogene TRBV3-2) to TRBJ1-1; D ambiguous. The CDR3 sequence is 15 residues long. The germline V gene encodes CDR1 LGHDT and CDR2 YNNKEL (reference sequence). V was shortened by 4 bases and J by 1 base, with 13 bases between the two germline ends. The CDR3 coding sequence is TGTGCCAGCAGCCTTGGGTTCGGCAGGAACACTGAAGCTTTCTTT. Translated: CASSLGFGRNTEAFF.

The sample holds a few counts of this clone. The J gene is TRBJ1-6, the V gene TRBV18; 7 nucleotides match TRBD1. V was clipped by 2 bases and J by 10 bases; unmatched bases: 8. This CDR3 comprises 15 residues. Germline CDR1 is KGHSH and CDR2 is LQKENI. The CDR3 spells CASSPSDRFGSPLHF. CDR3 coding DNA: TGTGCCAGCTCACCATCGGACAGGTTTGGGTCACCCCTCCACTTT.

The CDR3 DNA is TGCGCCAGCAGTGGGGCAGGGGCGAGAGATACGCAGTATTTT. Translation gives CASSGAGARDTQYF. The chain employs TRBV10-1 and TRBJ2-3; maybe TRBD1 (6 bases). V was pared by 4 bases and J by 5 bases, with 13 bases between. The CDR3 totals 14 residues. CDR1 WNHNN and CDR2 SYGVQD come from the germline V gene (reference sequence).

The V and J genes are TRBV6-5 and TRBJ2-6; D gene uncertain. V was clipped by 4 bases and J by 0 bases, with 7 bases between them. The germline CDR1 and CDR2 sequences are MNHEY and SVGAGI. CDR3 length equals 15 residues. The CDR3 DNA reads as TGTGCCAGCAGTTCCACCCACTCTGGGGCCAACGTCCTGACTTTC. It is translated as CASSSTHSGANVLTF.

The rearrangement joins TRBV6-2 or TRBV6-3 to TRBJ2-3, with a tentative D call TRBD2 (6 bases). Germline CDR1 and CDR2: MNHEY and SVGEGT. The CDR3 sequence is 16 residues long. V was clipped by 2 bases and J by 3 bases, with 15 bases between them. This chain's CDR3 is CASSYASTSRTDTQYF. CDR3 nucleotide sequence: TGTGCCAGCAGTTACGCTTCCACTAGCAGGACAGATACGCAGTATTTT.

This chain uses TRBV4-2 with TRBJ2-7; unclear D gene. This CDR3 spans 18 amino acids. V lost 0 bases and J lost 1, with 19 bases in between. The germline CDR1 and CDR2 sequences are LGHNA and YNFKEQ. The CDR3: CASSQEEGSRAVSYEQYF. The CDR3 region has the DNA TGTGCCAGCAGCCAAGAGGAAGGTTCACGGGCGGTTTCCTACGAGCAGTACTTC.

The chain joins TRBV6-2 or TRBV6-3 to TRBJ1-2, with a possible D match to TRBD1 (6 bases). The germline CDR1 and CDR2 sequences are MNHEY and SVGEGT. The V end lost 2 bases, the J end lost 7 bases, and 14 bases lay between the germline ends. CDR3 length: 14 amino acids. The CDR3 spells CASSYGGTRGGYTF. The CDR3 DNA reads TGTGCCAGCAGTTACGGGGGCACGCGCGGTGGCTACACCTTC.

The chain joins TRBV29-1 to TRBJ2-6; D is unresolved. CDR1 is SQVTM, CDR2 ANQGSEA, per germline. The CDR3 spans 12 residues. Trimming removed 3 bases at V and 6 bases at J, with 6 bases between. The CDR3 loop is CSVDVAANVLTF. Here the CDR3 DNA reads TGCAGCGTTGATGTGGCGGCCAACGTCCTGACTTTC.

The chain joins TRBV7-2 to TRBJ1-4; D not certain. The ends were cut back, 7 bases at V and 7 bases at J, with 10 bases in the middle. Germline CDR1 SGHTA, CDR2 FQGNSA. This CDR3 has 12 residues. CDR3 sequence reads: CASNFLGEKLFF. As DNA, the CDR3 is TGTGCCAGCAACTTCTTGGGTGAAAAACTGTTTTTT.

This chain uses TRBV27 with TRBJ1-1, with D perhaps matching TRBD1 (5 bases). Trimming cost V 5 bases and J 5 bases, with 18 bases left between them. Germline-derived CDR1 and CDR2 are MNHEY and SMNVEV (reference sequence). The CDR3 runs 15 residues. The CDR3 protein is CASSPLRQGGTEAFF. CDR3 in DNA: TGTGCCAGCAGTCCACTTAGGCAGGGAGGGACTGAAGCTTTCTTT.

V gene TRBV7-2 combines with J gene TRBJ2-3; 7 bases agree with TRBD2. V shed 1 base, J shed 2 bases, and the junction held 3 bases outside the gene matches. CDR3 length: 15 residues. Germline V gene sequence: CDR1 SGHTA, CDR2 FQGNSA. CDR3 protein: CASSLGGLLTDTQYF. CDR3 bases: TGTGCCAGCAGCTTAGGGGGACTACTCACAGATACGCAGTATTTT. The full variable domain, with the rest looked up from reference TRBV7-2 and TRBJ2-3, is GAGVSQSPSNKVTEKGKDVELRCDPISGHTALYWYRQSLGQGLEFLIYFQGNSAPDKSGLPSDRFSAERTGGSVSTLTIQRTQQEDSAVYLCASSLGGLLTDTQYFGPGTRLTVL.

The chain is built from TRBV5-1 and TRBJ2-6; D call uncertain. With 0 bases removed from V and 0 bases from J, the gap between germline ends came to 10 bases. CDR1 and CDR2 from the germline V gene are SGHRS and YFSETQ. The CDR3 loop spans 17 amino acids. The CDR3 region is CASSLGAVISGANVLTF. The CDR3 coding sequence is TGCGCCAGCAGCTTGGGGGCGGTTATCTCTGGGGCCAACGTCCTGACTTTC.

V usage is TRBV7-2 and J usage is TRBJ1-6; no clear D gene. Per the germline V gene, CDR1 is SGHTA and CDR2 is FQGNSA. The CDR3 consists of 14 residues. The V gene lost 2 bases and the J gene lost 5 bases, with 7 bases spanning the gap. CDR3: CASSLRQDNSPLHF. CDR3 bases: TGTGCCAGCAGCTTACGCCAGGATAATTCACCCCTCCACTTT.

DNA for the CDR3: TGTGCCAGCAGTCCGGACAGTTACGAGCAGTACTTC. Protein: CASSPDSYEQYF. This chain connects TRBV28 to TRBJ2-7; tentatively, D is TRBD1 (6 bases). Trimming removed 5 bases at V and 4 bases at J, with 9 bases between. Germline assignment: CDR1 MDHEN and CDR2 SYDVKM. The CDR3 has 12 residues.

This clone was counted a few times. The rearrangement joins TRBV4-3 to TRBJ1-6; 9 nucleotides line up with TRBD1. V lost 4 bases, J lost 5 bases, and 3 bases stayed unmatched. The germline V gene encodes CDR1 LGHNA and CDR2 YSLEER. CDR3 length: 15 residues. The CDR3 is CASSPGTGNNSPLHF. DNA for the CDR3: TGCGCCAGCAGCCCCGGGACAGGGAATAATTCACCCCTCCACTTT.

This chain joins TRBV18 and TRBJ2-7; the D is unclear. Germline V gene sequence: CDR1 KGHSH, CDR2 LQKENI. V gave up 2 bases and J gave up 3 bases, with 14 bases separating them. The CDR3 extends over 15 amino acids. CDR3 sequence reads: CASSPGTTKSYEQYF. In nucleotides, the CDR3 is TGTGCCAGCTCACCAGGAACAACTAAGAGCTACGAGCAGTACTTC.

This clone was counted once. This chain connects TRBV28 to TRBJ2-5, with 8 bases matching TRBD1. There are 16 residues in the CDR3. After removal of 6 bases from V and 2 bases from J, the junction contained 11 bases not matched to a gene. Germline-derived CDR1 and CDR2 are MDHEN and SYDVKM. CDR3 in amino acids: CASSERDRWKQETQYF. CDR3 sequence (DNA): TGTGCCAGCAGCGAAAGGGACAGGTGGAAGCAAGAGACCCAGTACTTC.

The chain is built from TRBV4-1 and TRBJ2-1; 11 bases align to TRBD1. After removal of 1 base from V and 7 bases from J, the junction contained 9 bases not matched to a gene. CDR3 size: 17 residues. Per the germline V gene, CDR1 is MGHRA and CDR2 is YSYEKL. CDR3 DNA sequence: TGCGCCAGCAGCCAAGTGGTAGGGACAGGGGGTGGGAATGAGCAGTTCTTC. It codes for CASSQVVGTGGGNEQFF.

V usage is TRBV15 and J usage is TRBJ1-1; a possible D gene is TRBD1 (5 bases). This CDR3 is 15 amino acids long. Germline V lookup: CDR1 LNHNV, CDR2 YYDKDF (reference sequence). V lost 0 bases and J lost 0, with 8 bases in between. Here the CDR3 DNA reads TGTGCCACCAGCAGAGATAAGGGGATGAACACTGAAGCTTTCTTT. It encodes CATSRDKGMNTEAFF.

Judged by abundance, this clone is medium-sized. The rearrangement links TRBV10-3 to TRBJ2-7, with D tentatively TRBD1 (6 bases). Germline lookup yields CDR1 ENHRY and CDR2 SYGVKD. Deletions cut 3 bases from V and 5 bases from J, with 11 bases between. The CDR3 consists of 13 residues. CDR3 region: CAISEIQGNEQYF. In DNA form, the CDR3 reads TGTGCCATCAGTGAAATACAGGGTAACGAGCAGTACTTC.

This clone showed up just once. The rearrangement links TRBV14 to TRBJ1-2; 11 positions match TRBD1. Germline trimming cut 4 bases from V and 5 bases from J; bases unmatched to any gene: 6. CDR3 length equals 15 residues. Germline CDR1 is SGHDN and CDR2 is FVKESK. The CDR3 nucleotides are TGTGCCAGCAGCCCACTCGGGACAGGGGGGTATGGCTACACCTTC. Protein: CASSPLGTGGYGYTF.

CDR3 protein: CASSFSSSPSGVYEQYF. CDR3 DNA sequence: TGTGCCAGCAGCTTTAGTTCGTCGCCCAGCGGGGTATACGAGCAGTACTTC. The V call is TRBV7-8, the J call TRBJ2-7; 7 bases are shared with TRBD2. Germline CDR1 SGHVS, CDR2 FQNEAQ. Trimming took 3 bases from V and 4 from J; bases not matched to a gene: 15. The CDR3 spans 17 residues.

CDR3 in DNA: TGTGCCAGCAGCTTCTCCCCAGCAACTAATGAAAAACTGTTTTTT. Encoded protein: CASSFSPATNEKLFF. This rearrangement joins TRBV5-4 to TRBJ1-4; D call uncertain. CDR3 length equals 15 residues. From germline, CDR1 is SGHNT and CDR2 YYREEE (reference sequence). V lost 2 bases to trimming and J lost 0 bases, with 8 bases between them.

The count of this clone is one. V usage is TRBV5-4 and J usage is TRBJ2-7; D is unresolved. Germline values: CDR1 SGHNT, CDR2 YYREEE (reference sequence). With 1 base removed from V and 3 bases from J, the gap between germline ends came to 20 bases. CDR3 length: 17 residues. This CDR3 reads CASSLSTWLRPNYEQYF. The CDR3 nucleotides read TGTGCCAGCAGCTTGTCGACTTGGCTGCGGCCCAACTACGAGCAGTACTTC.

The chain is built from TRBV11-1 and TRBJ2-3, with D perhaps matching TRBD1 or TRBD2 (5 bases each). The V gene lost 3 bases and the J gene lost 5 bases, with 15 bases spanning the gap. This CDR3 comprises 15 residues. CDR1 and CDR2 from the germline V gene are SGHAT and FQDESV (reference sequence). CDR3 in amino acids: CASSLGVGRGDTQYF. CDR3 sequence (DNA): TGTGCCAGCAGCTTGGGGGTGGGGCGAGGAGATACGCAGTATTTT.

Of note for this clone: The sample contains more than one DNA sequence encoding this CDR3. For the CDR3, the DNA is TGTGCCAGCTCTCCAGACAGTAACTATGGCTACACCTTC. Translation: CASSPDSNYGYTF. The V and J genes are TRBV18 and TRBJ1-2, with D possibly being TRBD1 (5 bases). V dropped 6 bases and J dropped 1 base, with 9 bases sitting between them. CDR3 size: 13 residues. Germline loops: CDR1 KGHSH, CDR2 LQKENI.

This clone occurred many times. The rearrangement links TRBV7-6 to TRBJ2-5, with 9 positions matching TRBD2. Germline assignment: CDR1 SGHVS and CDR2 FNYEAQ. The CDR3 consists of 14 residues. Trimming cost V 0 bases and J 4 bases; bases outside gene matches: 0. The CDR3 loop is CASSLALAGETQYF. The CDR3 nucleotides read TGTGCCAGCAGCTTAGCACTAGCGGGAGAGACCCAGTACTTC.